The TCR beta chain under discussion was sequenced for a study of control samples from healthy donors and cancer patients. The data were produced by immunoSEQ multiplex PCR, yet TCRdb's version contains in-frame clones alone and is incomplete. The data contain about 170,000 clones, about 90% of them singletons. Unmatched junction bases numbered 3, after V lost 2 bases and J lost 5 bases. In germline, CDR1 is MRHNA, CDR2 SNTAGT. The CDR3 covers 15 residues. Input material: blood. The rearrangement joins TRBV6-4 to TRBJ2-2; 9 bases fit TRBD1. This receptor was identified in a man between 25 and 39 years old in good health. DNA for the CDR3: TGTGCCAGCAGTGACGGGACAGGGCTTACCGGGGAGCTGTTTTTT. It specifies CASSDGTGLTGELFF.